This TCR beta chain appears in the sequencing data of a study of Graves' ophthalmopathy and Graves' hyperthyroidism (dated by TCRdb to the late 2010s). Regarding the complete study: Peripheral blood was collected at initial diagnosis, before any treatment. To tell Graves' ophthalmopathy apart from Graves' hyperthyroidism, and to predict which patients would progress to ophthalmopathy, the study relied on TCR beta repertoire signatures. In total, around 130 blood samples were TCR-sequenced: roughly 45 ophthalmopathy, 80 or so hyperthyroidism and some 17 hyperthyroidism-to-ophthalmopathy patients. A discovery set of 100 patients (more than 40 ophthalmopathy, some 58 stable hyperthyroidism) was enrolled to explore V-J signatures distinguishing ophthalmopathy from hyperthyroidism. The independent validation cohort included roughly 19 hyperthyroidism patients plus 17 patients who later progressed from hyperthyroidism to ophthalmopathy. In over 5 hyperthyroidism patients, the T-cell repertoires found in thyroid tissue were compared with those found in blood. Following sample collection, hyperthyroidism patients were given methimazole at a starting dose of 30 mg daily, and ophthalmopathy patients were given high-dose intravenous methylprednisolone.

For repertoire sequencing, the TCR beta CDR3 regions were amplified from RNA transcripts. A first-round RT-PCR used HTBI primers with the Qiagen OneStep RT-PCR kit, followed by a second-round multiplex PCR, size selection and purification. The libraries underwent paired-end sequencing with 100 bp reads on an Illumina HiSeq2000. As for how the authors treated the data: SOAPnuke was used to process the reads, removing any read that contained adapters or uncalled bases, had a mean Phred below 15, or lacked an exact match to the constant primer or identifier. COPE v1.2.5 was used to merge high-quality paired reads. Unique nucleotide sequences were defined as clonotypes and aligned to IMGT TRB V, D and J references using MiTCR v1.1. The analysis was limited to V-J combinations with a frequency above 0.0001, which together covered about 99% of the repertoires. For each V-J combination, a TCR clonal expansion and chaos score was defined as the ratio of F50 clonal expansion to chaos observed in the TCRdist matrix. Features were reduced by Welch's t-statistics and random forest to approximately 12 V-J combinations, which fed a naive Bayes classifier. The Morisita-Horn index was used to measure how similar the thyroid and blood repertoires were. TCRdb took the public reads, trimmed them with fastp at Q25, ran MiXCR for clone calling and kept in-frame beta chains. Rows are unified per CDR3 protein, each entry keeping the most common DNA and genes. TCRdb's processing, not the authors' own work, is the source of the V and J calls. Counted in this sample were around 670,000 distinct CDR3 sequences; roughly two fifths of them appeared once. Approximately 43% of the sample belongs to the ten largest clones.

Broader findings and caveats from the paper: Most of the expanded thyroid clonotypes with a frequency above 0.001 were also detected in blood, and it was suggested that the thyroid immune response may be reflected by blood repertoires. Sample size was not statistically predetermined, and group allocation was not concealed from the investigators. In cross-validation, the 13-signature model distinguished ophthalmopathy from stable hyperthyroidism with roughly 90% sensitivity and approximately 81% specificity, and in the test set the corresponding values were approximately 80% and 75%. In validation, the model predicted ophthalmopathy progression with 70.59% sensitivity and around 72% specificity; 12 predicted patients were CT-confirmed with GO in a median of 6.5 months.

This clonotype was counted at least ten times. This receptor's antigen is unknown. No per-base quality is available; no much larger clone lies one base away. The ophthalmopathy patients had moderately to severely active disease, with a Clinical Activity Score of 3 or higher, a NOSPECS grade of 4 or higher, and a disease duration of less than 3 months. Anyone with other autoimmune diseases, uncontrolled infections, pregnancy or lactation was excluded from the study. Diagnosis relied on clinical symptoms, serum thyroxine, TRAb, thyroid ultrasound and orbital computed tomography. Using Ficoll-Paque density gradient centrifugation, PBMCs were isolated from approximately 11 ml of fresh peripheral blood. Trizol reagent was used to extract the total RNA, and its quality was then checked on an Agilent 2100 Bioanalyzer. Inclusive of the bounding cysteine and phenylalanine, the CDR3 is 13 residues long. Only the CDR3 DNA stays, 39 bases, in frame from base 1. The germline V gene (reference sequence) sets CDR1 to SEHNR and CDR2 to FQNEAQ. Trimming removed 5 bases from V and 8 bases from J, leaving 15 bases between the germline ends.

The sequence derives from an adult man with Graves' ophthalmopathy. The chain uses TRBV7-9 and TRBJ1-2; TRBD1 might be the D gene, on 6 matching bases. Sequenced: peripheral blood. The CDR3 sequence is CASSLGGAYGYTF. The nucleotide sequence reads as follows: TGTGCCAGCAGCCTCGGGGGGGCGTACGGCTACACCTTC.